A selection of T cell receptor beta chains follows, all from one sample in a study of human T cells and chemical hapten exposure. TCRdb analysed the RACE reads with MiXCR anew, one entry per CDR3 protein. The sample shows about 380,000 distinct CDR3 sequences, less than 6.5% of them seen only once. The sequencing used whole blood, collected in connection with sensitization to the hapten diphenylcyclopropenone (DPC). Receptor source: a woman in her 50s with alopecia areata. Some clones in this sample may be carry-over from other donors' samples. CDR3s include the opening cysteine and the closing phenylalanine or tryptophan. The order of the fields is CDR3 length, V gene, clone size, D gene, J gene, CDR3 DNA, CDR3 protein. The D gene is left open where the match is weak. Clone sizes are given selectively: once, few, many, or a class where the clone is expanded.

16	TRBV6-5	NA	TRBD2	TRBJ2-3	TGTGCCAGCAGTTCATTAGCGGGAGGGCACACAGATACGCAGTATTTT	CASSSLAGGHTDTQYF
14	TRBV29-1	few	TRBD1	TRBJ2-2	TGCAGCGTGGTGGGACAGGCGAACACCGGGGAGCTGTTTTTT	CSVVGQANTGELFF
13	TRBV20-1	many	NA	TRBJ2-5	TGCAGTGCTCGGCCAGGGTACCAAGAGACCCAGTACTTC	CSARPGYQETQYF
14	TRBV12-3/TRBV12-4	many	NA	TRBJ1-1	TGTGCCAGCAGTTTAAACAGGAAATCGACTGAAGCTTTCTTT	CASSLNRKSTEAFF
13	TRBV14	many	NA	TRBJ1-1	TGTGCCAGCAGCCACCAAGTAAACACTGAAGCTTTCTTT	CASSHQVNTEAFF
15	TRBV4-1	few	NA	TRBJ1-5	TGCGCCAGCAGCCAAGGCAGGGGTCGGAGTCAGCCCCAGCATTTT	CASSQGRGRSQPQHF
15	TRBV2	many	TRBD2	TRBJ2-7	TGTGCCAGCAGAGAGGGACTAGCGGGAGTGTTCGAGCAGTACTTC	CASREGLAGVFEQYF
13	TRBV6-2/TRBV6-3	many	NA	TRBJ2-2	TGTGCCAGCAGTCACGGGCGGCAAGGGGAGCTGTTTTTT	CASSHGRQGELFF
16	TRBV12-5	few	NA	TRBJ2-6	TGTGCTAGTGCCGGGCGGGCTATTTCTGGGGCCAACGTCCTGACTTTC	CASAGRAISGANVLTF
15	TRBV20-1	NA	TRBD2	TRBJ2-1	TGCAGTGAATCCCTCGGGACTAGCGTCGACAATGAGCAGTTCTTC	CSESLGTSVDNEQFF
16	TRBV27	many	TRBD1	TRBJ2-2	TGTGCCAGCAGTTTATTTCCAGGGGGCGACACCGGGGAGCTGTTTTTT	CASSLFPGGDTGELFF